This TCR beta chain was captured in a study of shared clonotypes between healthy human individuals. Study results and limitations: Shared clonotypes: about 5.3% naive CD4, about 3.5% naive CD8, under 2.5% memory CD4, about 0.4% memory CD8. The rarefaction results pointed to incomplete sorted-subset sequencing despite large depth.

Remarks on this clone: Its antigen is undetermined. The same CDR3 can be traced to other DNA sequences in this sample.

Into CD45RA+ naive and CD45RA-negative memory subsets, the CD4+ cells were split. Germline V gene data show CDR1 as KGHSH and CDR2 as LQKENI. V was clipped by 6 bases and J by 2 bases, with 10 bases between them. There are 13 residues in the CDR3. Investigators spread the genomic DNA of each subset evenly over several immunoSEQ plates. Here immunoSEQ multiplex PCR was the method, and the copy in TCRdb shows in-frame clones only, minus some. The table records about 2.4 million clones, just over 90% of them present only once. Sequenced: naive CD4+ T cells sorted from blood. The sample's subset: CD45RA+ positively selected. The V call is TRBV18, the J call TRBJ1-1, with no clear D. This TCR was recovered from a man in his late teens or twenties in good health. CDR3 in amino acids: CASSRTGNTEAFF. CDR3 DNA sequence: TGTGCCAGCTCGCGGACTGGTAACACTGAAGCTTTCTTT.